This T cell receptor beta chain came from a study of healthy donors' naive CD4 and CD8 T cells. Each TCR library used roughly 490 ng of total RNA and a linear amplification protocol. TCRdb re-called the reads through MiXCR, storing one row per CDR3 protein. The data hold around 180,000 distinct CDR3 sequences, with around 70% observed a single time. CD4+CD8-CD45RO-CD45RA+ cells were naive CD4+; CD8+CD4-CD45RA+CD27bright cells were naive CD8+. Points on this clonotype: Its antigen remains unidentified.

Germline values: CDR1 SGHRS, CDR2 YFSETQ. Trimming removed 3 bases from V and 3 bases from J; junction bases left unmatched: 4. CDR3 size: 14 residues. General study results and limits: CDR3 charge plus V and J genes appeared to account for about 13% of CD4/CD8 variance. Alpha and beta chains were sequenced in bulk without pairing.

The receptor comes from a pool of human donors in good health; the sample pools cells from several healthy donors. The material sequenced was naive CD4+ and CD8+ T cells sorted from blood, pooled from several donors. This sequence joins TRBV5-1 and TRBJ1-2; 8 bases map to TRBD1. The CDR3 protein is CASSSSGGHYGYTF. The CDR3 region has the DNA TGCGCCAGCAGCTCGTCAGGGGGCCACTATGGCTACACCTTC.